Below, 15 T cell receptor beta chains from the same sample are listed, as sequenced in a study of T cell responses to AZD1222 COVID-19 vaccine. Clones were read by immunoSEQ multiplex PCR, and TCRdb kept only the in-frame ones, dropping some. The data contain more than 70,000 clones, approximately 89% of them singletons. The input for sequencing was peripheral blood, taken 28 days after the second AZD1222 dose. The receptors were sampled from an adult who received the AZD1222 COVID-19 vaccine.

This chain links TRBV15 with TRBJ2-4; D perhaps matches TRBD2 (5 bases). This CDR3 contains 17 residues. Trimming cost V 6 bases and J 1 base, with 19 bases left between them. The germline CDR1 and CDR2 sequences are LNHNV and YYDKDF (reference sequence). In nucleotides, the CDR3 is TGTGCCACCAGGTCGACACGCGGCGGGTTGGCCAAAAACATTCAGTACTTC. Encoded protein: CATRSTRGGLAKNIQYF.

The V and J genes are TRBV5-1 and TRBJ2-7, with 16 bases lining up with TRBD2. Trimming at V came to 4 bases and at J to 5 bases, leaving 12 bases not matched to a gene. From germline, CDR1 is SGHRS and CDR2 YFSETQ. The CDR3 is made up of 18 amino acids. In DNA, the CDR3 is TGCGCCAGCAGCCCGGGACTAGCGGGAGGGGGGGGCGTAGACGAGCAGTACTTC. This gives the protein CASSPGLAGGGGVDEQYF.

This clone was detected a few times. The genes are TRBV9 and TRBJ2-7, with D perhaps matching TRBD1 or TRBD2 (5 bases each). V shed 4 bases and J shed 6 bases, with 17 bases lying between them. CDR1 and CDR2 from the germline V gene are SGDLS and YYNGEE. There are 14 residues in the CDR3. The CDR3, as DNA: TGTGCCAGCAGCCCAGAGGGGCGGGCGAGCGAGCAGTACTTC. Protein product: CASSPEGRASEQYF.

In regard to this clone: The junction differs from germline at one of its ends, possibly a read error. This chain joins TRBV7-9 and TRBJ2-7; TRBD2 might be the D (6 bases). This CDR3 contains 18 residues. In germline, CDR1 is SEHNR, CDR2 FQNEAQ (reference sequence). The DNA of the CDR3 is TGTGCCAGCAGCTTAGCAGGGTTCTTGGGCGGGACCTCCCACGAGCAGTACTTC. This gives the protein CASSLAGFLGGTSHEQYF.

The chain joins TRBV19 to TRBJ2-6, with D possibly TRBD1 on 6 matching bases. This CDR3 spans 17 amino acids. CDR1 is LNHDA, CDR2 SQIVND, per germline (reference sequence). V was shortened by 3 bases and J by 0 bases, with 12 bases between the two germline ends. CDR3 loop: CASSIPTGNSGANVLTF. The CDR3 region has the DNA TGTGCCAGTAGTATCCCGACAGGAAACTCTGGGGCCAACGTCCTGACTTTC.

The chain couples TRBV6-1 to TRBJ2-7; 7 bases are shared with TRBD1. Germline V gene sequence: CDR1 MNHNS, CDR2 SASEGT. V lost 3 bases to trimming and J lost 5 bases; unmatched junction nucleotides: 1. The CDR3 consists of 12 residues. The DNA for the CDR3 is TGTGCCAGCAGTGACAGGGGGAACGAGCAGTACTTC. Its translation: CASSDRGNEQYF.

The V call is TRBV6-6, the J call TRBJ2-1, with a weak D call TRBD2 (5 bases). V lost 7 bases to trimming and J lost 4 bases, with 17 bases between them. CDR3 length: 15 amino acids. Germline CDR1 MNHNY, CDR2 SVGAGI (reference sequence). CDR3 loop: CASTYSGNSYNEQFF. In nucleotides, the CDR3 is TGTGCCAGCACCTATTCCGGGAACTCTTACAATGAGCAGTTCTTC.

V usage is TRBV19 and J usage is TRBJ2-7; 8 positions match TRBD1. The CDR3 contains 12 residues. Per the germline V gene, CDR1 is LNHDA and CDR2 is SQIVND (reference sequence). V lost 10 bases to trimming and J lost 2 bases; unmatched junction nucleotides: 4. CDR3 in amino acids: CATTGQAYEQYF. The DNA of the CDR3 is TGTGCCACTACGGGACAGGCCTACGAGCAGTACTTC.

DNA of the CDR3: TGCGCCAGCAGCCAAGATGGTAGGGGGAACGAAAAACTGTTTTTT. Translating it yields CASSQDGRGNEKLFF. The rearrangement uses TRBV4-3 and TRBJ1-4; TRBD1 might be the D (6 bases). The ends were cut back, 0 bases at V and 8 bases at J, with 13 bases in the middle. The CDR3 is 15 amino acids. Germline lookup yields CDR1 LGHNA and CDR2 YSLEER.

CDR3 DNA: TGTGCCAGCAGCTTAGATCTGGGAGGCGATGAAAAACTGTTTTTT. Translated, it gives CASSLDLGGDEKLFF. The V gene is TRBV11-2, the J gene TRBJ1-4, with no clear D. Between the trimmed V and J ends, which lost 0 bases and 6 bases, there was a span of 11 bases. The CDR3 is 15 amino acids. CDR1 is SGHAT, CDR2 FQNNGV, per germline.

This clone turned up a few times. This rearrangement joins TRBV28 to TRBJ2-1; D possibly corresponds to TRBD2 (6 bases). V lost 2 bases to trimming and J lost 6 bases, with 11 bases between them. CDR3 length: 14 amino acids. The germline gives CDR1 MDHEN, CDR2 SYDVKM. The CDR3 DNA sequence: TGTGCCAGCAGTTTAACCGGGAGACTCAATGAGCAGTTCTTC. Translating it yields CASSLTGRLNEQFF.

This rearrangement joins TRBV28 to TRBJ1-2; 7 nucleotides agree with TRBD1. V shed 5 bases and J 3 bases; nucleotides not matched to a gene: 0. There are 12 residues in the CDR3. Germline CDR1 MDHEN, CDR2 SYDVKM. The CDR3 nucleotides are TGTGCCAGCAGTACAGGGGACTATGGCTACACCTTC. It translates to CASSTGDYGYTF.

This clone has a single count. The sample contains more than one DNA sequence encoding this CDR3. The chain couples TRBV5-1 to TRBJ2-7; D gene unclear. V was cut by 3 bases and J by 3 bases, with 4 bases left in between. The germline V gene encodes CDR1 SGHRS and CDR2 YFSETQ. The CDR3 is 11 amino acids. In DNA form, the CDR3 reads TGCGCCAGCAGCTCCAGCTACGAGCAGTACTTC. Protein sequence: CASSSSYEQYF.

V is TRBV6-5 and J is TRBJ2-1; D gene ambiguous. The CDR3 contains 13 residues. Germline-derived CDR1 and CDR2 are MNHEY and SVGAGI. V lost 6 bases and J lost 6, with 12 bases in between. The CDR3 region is CASSRDGFNEQFF. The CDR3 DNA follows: TGTGCCAGCAGCCGCGACGGTTTCAATGAGCAGTTCTTC.

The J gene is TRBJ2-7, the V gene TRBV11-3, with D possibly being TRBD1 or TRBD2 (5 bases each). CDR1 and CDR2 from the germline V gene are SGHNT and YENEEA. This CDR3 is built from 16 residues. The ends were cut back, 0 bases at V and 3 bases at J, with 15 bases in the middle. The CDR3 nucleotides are TGTGCCAGCAGCTTAGACGGCCGGGACGGAGACTACGAGCAGTACTTC. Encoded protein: CASSLDGRDGDYEQYF.